Listed here are 6 T cell receptor beta chains from one sample, sequenced in a study of shared clonotypes between healthy human individuals. Positively selected for CCR7, the CD45RO-negative cells used as naive CD8 cells excluded terminally differentiated effector memory CD45RA+ cells. Assay used: immunoSEQ multiplex PCR; TCRdb lists only in-frame clones, some missing. Among 750,000 to 1,000,000 clones listed, 90% to 95% were seen once. Sequencing was carried out using naive CD8+ T cells sorted from blood. Every receptor here comes from a man aged 25-40 years in good health.

With regard to this clone: This sample also contains other DNA sequences that code for the same CDR3. The rearrangement joins TRBV10-3 to TRBJ2-5; perhaps TRBD1 as D (5 bases). CDR1 is ENHRY and CDR2 is SYGVKD in the germline V gene. The length of the CDR3 is 13 residues. Trimming stripped 3 bases from V and 2 bases from J, with 7 bases between. The CDR3 protein is CAISERQQETQYF. The CDR3 coding sequence is TGTGCCATCAGTGAAAGACAGCAAGAGACCCAGTACTTC.

V usage is TRBV28 and J usage is TRBJ1-1; tentative D call: TRBD1 (6 bases). Germline V CDR1 and CDR2: MDHEN, SYDVKM. The CDR3 extends over 16 amino acids. Trimming pared 5 bases from V and 11 bases from J, leaving 27 bases between. The CDR3 DNA reads TGTGCCAGCAGTCCGGTAACACAGGGTACCAAACATTGTGCTTTCTTT. This codes for CASSPVTQGTKHCAFF.

V and J are TRBV29-1 and TRBJ2-3; D uncertain. CDR1 is SQVTM, CDR2 ANQGSEA, per germline. V lost 2 bases to trimming and J lost 2 bases, with 5 bases between them. The CDR3 runs 12 residues. For the CDR3, the DNA is TGCAGCGTTGAATGGGCCACAGATACGCAGTATTTT. Translated, it gives CSVEWATDTQYF.

The chain links TRBV7-8 to TRBJ1-2; D call uncertain. Germline values: CDR1 SGHVS, CDR2 FQNEAQ. The CDR3 covers 15 residues. V was cut by 4 bases and J by 4 bases, with 16 bases left in between. CDR3 DNA: TGTGCCAGCAGCTCTGACTCACAGTGGTCCTATGGCTACACCTTC. It translates to CASSSDSQWSYGYTF.

The V and J genes are TRBV30 and TRBJ2-7; D possibly matches TRBD1 or TRBD2 (5 bases each). CDR3 length equals 15 residues. The V gene's germline CDR1 is GTSNPN and CDR2 SVGIG (reference sequence). Deletions cut 3 bases from V and 0 bases from J, with 15 bases between. The CDR3 reads CAWRGRQSISYEQYF. In nucleotides, the CDR3 is TGTGCCTGGAGGGGGAGACAGTCCATCTCCTACGAGCAGTACTTC. The complete variable domain, with remaining parts taken from reference TRBV30 and TRBJ2-7, reads SQTIHQWPATLVQPVGSPLSLECTVEGTSNPNLYWYRQAAGRGLQLLFYSVGIGQISSEVPQNLSASRPQDRQFILSSKKLLLSDSGFYLCAWRGRQSISYEQYFGPGTRLTVT.

CDR3: CASSQESENYEQYF. In nucleotides, the CDR3 is TGCGCCAGCAGCCAAGAGAGCGAAAACTACGAGCAGTACTTC. The V gene is TRBV4-1, the J gene TRBJ2-7; D is uncertain. There are 14 residues in the CDR3. Germline loops: CDR1 MGHRA, CDR2 YSYEKL. V was cut by 0 bases and J by 3 bases, with 9 bases left in between.